This passage covers 16 T cell receptor beta chains from one sample sequenced in a study of cytomegalovirus exposure and HLA in healthy donors. PCR involved 60 Vbeta and 13 Jbeta primers. Assay used: immunoSEQ multiplex PCR; TCRdb lists only in-frame clones, some missing. The sample contains about 140,000 clones, roughly four fifths of which appear only once. Sequencing input: PBMCs. These receptors came from a female donor in good health and CMV-seronegative.

The chain couples TRBV9 to TRBJ2-4; the D is unclear. The CDR3 covers 14 residues. Germline V gene lookup returns CDR1 SGDLS and CDR2 YYNGEE. The ends were cut back, 0 bases at V and 5 bases at J, with 9 bases in the middle. The CDR3 loop is CASSVEVAENIQYF. The CDR3 nucleotides read TGTGCCAGCAGCGTAGAGGTTGCGGAAAACATTCAGTACTTC.

There are a few counts of this clone. The J gene is TRBJ1-5, the V gene TRBV19; D uncertain. CDR1 and CDR2 from the germline V gene are LNHDA and SQIVND (reference sequence). This CDR3 spans 13 amino acids. Trimming shortened V by 1 base and J by 3 bases, and 4 bases separated the two germline ends. The CDR3 DNA is TGTGCCAGTAGTATAGCCCTCAATCAGCCCCAGCATTTT. This encodes CASSIALNQPQHF.

The rearrangement uses TRBV7-9 and TRBJ2-1; the match to TRBD2 covers 8 bases. Germline CDR1 and CDR2: SEHNR and FQNEAQ (reference sequence). Trimming cost V 2 bases and J 1 base; bases outside gene matches: 7. This CDR3 has 17 residues. The CDR3 protein is CASSLRVAGPSYNEQFF. The CDR3 DNA follows: TGTGCCAGCAGCTTACGGGTAGCGGGGCCTTCCTACAATGAGCAGTTCTTC.

This clone was seen only a few times. The chain has TRBV6-6 and TRBJ1-1; D ambiguous. V shed 8 bases and J shed 4 bases, with 17 bases lying between them. CDR3 length: 14 residues. CDR1 is MNHNY and CDR2 is SVGAGI in the germline V gene (reference sequence). CDR3 nucleotide sequence: TGTGCCAGCCAAATCTACCTAGGTCTCACTGAAGCTTTCTTT. The encoded protein is CASQIYLGLTEAFF.

This chain uses TRBV9 with TRBJ2-1; the match to TRBD2 covers 12 bases. The trim removed 3 bases at V and 8 bases at J, leaving 6 bases unmatched. In germline, CDR1 is SGDLS, CDR2 YYNGEE. This CDR3 region has 15 residues. CDR3 nucleotides: TGTGCCAGCAGCGACGGGACTAGCGGGCCTTATGAGCAGTTCTTC. The encoded protein is CASSDGTSGPYEQFF. The whole variable domain, filled in from reference TRBV9 and TRBJ2-1, reads DSGVTQTPKHLITATGQRVTLRCSPRSGDLSVYWYQQSLDQGLQFLIQYYNGEERAKGNILERFSAQQFPDLHSELNLSSLELGDSALYFCASSDGTSGPYEQFFGPGTRLTVL.

The CDR3 is CASSIGTGGNNQPQHF. CDR3 in DNA: TGTGCCAGTAGTATAGGGACAGGGGGCAACAATCAGCCCCAGCATTTT. The rearrangement links TRBV19 to TRBJ1-5, with 11 bases aligning to TRBD1. Germline CDR1 and CDR2: LNHDA and SQIVND (reference sequence). The CDR3 sequence is 16 residues long. Trimming at V came to 1 base and at J to 3 bases, leaving 2 bases not matched to a gene. The full variable domain, its missing parts supplied by reference TRBV19 and TRBJ1-5, is DGGITQSPKYLFRKEGQNVTLSCEQNLNHDAMYWYRQDPGQGLRLIYYSQIVNDFQKGDIAEGYSVSREKKESFPLTVTSAQKNPTAFYLCASSIGTGGNNQPQHFGDGTRLSIL.

The V call is TRBV30, the J call TRBJ1-2; TRBD1 might be the D (5 bases). The germline V and J ends were trimmed by 7 bases and 3 bases, with 12 bases remaining between them. The germline V gene has CDR1 GTSNPN and CDR2 SVGIG (reference sequence). This CDR3 region has 12 residues. CDR3 bases: TGTGCCTCCACCAGGGACTACTATGGCTACACCTTC. This sequence encodes CASTRDYYGYTF.

This chain links TRBV27 with TRBJ2-3; D is ambiguous. V was cut by 2 bases and J by 0 bases, with 18 bases left in between. This CDR3 has 18 residues. The germline gives CDR1 MNHEY, CDR2 SMNVEV (reference sequence). The CDR3 reads CASSLSPSFRASTDTQYF. As DNA, the CDR3 is TGTGCCAGCAGTTTAAGCCCCTCCTTCCGCGCTAGCACAGATACGCAGTATTTT.

The chain carries TRBV7-3 and TRBJ2-2, with 8 bases aligning to TRBD2. Germline V gene data show CDR1 as SGHTA and CDR2 as FQGTGA. The CDR3 sequence is 16 residues long. With V trimmed by 2 bases and J by 4 bases, 6 bases remained unmatched. The CDR3 DNA sequence: TGTGCCAGCAGCTTATTCGCGGGAGGCGGCACCGGGGAGCTGTTTTTT. It yields the protein CASSLFAGGGTGELFF. The whole variable domain, remainder taken from reference TRBV7-3 and TRBJ2-2, is GAGVSQTPSNKVTEKGKYVELRCDPISGHTALYWYRQSLGQGPEFLIYFQGTGAADDSGLPNDRFFAVRPEGSVSTLKIQRTERGDSAVYLCASSLFAGGGTGELFFGEGSRLTVL.

V and J are TRBV18 and TRBJ2-2; 7 nucleotides line up with TRBD1. J was trimmed by 0 bases and V by 3 bases; bases with no gene match: 1. This CDR3 region has 15 residues. CDR1 KGHSH and CDR2 LQKENI come from the germline V gene. DNA of the CDR3: TGTGCCAGCTCACCGGACAGGACGAACACCGGGGAGCTGTTTTTT. Protein sequence: CASSPDRTNTGELFF.

V gene TRBV6-4 combines with J gene TRBJ1-1, with 7 bases matching TRBD1. With 8 bases clipped from V and 7 bases from J, the junction kept 10 bases outside the gene matches. Germline V gives CDR1 MRHNA, CDR2 SNTAGT. The CDR3 totals 13 residues. CDR3 region: CASFLRDRDEAFF. The CDR3, as DNA: TGTGCCAGCTTCCTCCGGGACAGAGATGAAGCTTTCTTT.

The genes are TRBV6-1 and TRBJ2-1; 7 bases are a match to TRBD1. The trim removed 6 bases at V and 4 bases at J, leaving 9 bases unmatched. The germline CDR1 and CDR2 sequences are MNHNS and SASEGT. The CDR3 totals 15 residues. The CDR3 region is CASRGGYTKYNEQFF. The CDR3 nucleotides are TGTGCCAGCAGAGGGGGCTACACGAAATACAATGAGCAGTTCTTC.

J is TRBJ1-5 and V is TRBV19; maybe TRBD1 (5 bases). The V end lost 5 bases, the J end lost 4 bases, and 9 bases lay between the germline ends. The CDR3 loop spans 13 amino acids. Germline lookup yields CDR1 LNHDA and CDR2 SQIVND (reference sequence). CDR3 region: CASSFQGNQPQHF. The CDR3 nucleotides read TGTGCCAGTAGTTTCCAGGGTAATCAGCCCCAGCATTTT.

This clone has a single count. V is TRBV5-6 and J is TRBJ1-1, with D hard to call. V was shortened by 3 bases and J by 3 bases, with 12 bases between the two germline ends. CDR3 length: 14 amino acids. In germline, CDR1 is SGHDT, CDR2 YYEEEE. CDR3 sequence (DNA): TGTGCCAGCAGCTATTCCTCGCGGCACACTGAAGCTTTCTTT. This codes for CASSYSSRHTEAFF.

V usage is TRBV25-1 and J usage is TRBJ1-2, with 9 positions matching TRBD1. The CDR3 loop spans 15 amino acids. V shed 3 bases, J shed 5 bases, and the junction held 7 bases outside the gene matches. Per germline, CDR1 MGHDK and CDR2 SYGVNS. CDR3 sequence (DNA): TGTGCCAGCAGTGAGACGACAGGGGGAAAGTATGGCTACACCTTC. It yields the protein CASSETTGGKYGYTF.

DNA for the CDR3: TGTGCCAGCGGGCAGGTTGGTACTGAAGCTTTCTTT. This encodes CASGQVGTEAFF. The V gene is TRBV6-1, the J gene TRBJ1-1, with unresolved D. CDR1 and CDR2 from the germline V gene are MNHNS and SASEGT. This CDR3 contains 12 residues. The V end lost 8 bases, the J end lost 5 bases, and 12 bases lay between the germline ends.